The 17 T cell receptor beta chains reported below all come from one sample, sequenced in a study of blood T cell repertoires in COVID-19. Generated by immunoSEQ multiplex PCR, the TCRdb table keeps only in-frame clones and is missing some. The sample lists about 190,000 clones, 90% occurring once. Sequencing input: peripheral blood. Source of these receptors: a man aged 45-65 years with acute or convalescent COVID-19.

This clone occurred a few times. The rearrangement joins TRBV2 to TRBJ2-3; the D gene is possibly TRBD2 (6 bases). V was cut by 6 bases and J by 7 bases, with 20 bases left in between. Germline V gene data show CDR1 as SNHLY and CDR2 as FYNNEI. This CDR3 comprises 15 residues. The CDR3 coding sequence is TGTGCCAGCAGAGGTAGCGGAAAGAGGTCAAATACGCAGTATTTT. Translation: CASRGSGKRSNTQYF. Together with reference TRBV2 and TRBJ2-3, the CDR3 gives the full variable domain: EPEVTQTPSHQVTQMGQEVILRCVPISNHLYFYWYRQILGQKVEFLVSFYNNEISEKSEIFDDQFSVERPDGSNFTLKIRSTKLEDSAMYFCASRGSGKRSNTQYFGPGTRLTVL.

The chain employs TRBV5-1 and TRBJ1-1; TRBD1 aligns across 12 bases. Germline V gives CDR1 SGHRS, CDR2 YFSETQ. This CDR3 has 16 residues. Trimming removed 5 bases from V and 5 bases from J; junction bases left unmatched: 10. The CDR3, as DNA: TGCGCCAGCAGTACCGGGACAGGGGGCTTGAGGACTGAAGCTTTCTTT. Translating it yields CASSTGTGGLRTEAFF.

The chain employs TRBV21-1 and TRBJ1-5; TRBD1, the D gene given by the table, was not confirmed from the DNA. TRBV21-1 corresponds to a pseudogene. The CDR3 is 13 residues long. The DNA of the CDR3 is TGTGCCAGCAGCGGGGACAAGGATCAGCCCCAGCATTTT. Protein: CASSGDKDQPQHF.

This chain connects TRBV15 to TRBJ2-4; possibly TRBD2 for D (6 bases). The length of the CDR3 is 16 residues. The germline V and J ends were trimmed by 1 base and 8 bases, with 18 bases remaining between them. Germline V gene sequence: CDR1 LNHNV, CDR2 YYDKDF (reference sequence). The CDR3: CATSRGTGSRMDIQYF. The CDR3 DNA follows: TGTGCCACCAGCAGAGGGACCGGGAGTCGGATGGACATTCAGTACTTC.

This clone was recorded a few times. The chain is built from TRBV10-3 and TRBJ1-6; 7 nucleotides line up with TRBD1. J lost 10 bases, V lost 8 bases, and 14 bases had no gene match. CDR1 ENHRY and CDR2 SYGVKD come from the germline V gene. CDR3 length: 15 amino acids. In DNA form, the CDR3 reads TGTGCCATCCGTTCCACGGGACAGAATGACTCACCCCTCCACTTT. It translates to CAIRSTGQNDSPLHF.

This chain joins TRBV7-3 and TRBJ1-5; possible D gene TRBD1, 6 bases. The CDR3 is 16 amino acids. Looked up from germline, CDR1 is SGHTA and CDR2 is FQGTGA. V lost 5 bases to trimming and J lost 0 bases, with 14 bases between them. CDR3 region: CASSVDSDVSNQPQHF. CDR3 bases: TGTGCCAGCAGCGTGGACAGCGATGTTAGCAATCAGCCCCAGCATTTT.

This chain links TRBV5-4 with TRBJ1-2, with D hard to call. Germline CDR1 reads SGHNT; CDR2 reads YYREEE (reference sequence). The CDR3 totals 14 residues. V gave up 4 bases and J gave up 2 bases, with 12 bases separating them. The CDR3: CASSDPPGNYGYTF. The CDR3 coding sequence is TGTGCCAGCAGCGACCCGCCGGGGAACTATGGCTACACCTTC. The full variable domain, its missing parts supplied by reference TRBV5-4 and TRBJ1-2, is ETGVTQSPTHLIKTRGQQVTLRCSSQSGHNTVSWYQQALGQGPQFIFQYYREEENGRGNFPPRFSGLQFPNYSSELNVNALELDDSALYLCASSDPPGNYGYTFGSGTRLTVV.

The chain is built from TRBV18 and TRBJ1-4; D call uncertain. V was clipped by 4 bases and J by 5 bases, with 14 bases between them. Germline values: CDR1 KGHSH, CDR2 LQKENI. The length of the CDR3 is 15 residues. The CDR3, as DNA: TGTGCCAGCTCACTCGCGGGAGAAAGAAATGAAAAACTGTTTTTT. Its protein product is CASSLAGERNEKLFF.

V is TRBV11-1 and J is TRBJ2-7; TRBD2 matches at 8 bases. This CDR3 comprises 15 residues. Unmatched junction bases numbered 9, after V lost 3 bases and J lost 5 bases. CDR1 is SGHAT, CDR2 FQDESV, per germline (reference sequence). Written as DNA, the CDR3 is TGTGCCAGCAGCTTGTCGGGAGGGCCATTCGACGAGCAGTACTTC. It codes for CASSLSGGPFDEQYF.

The gene calls are TRBV11-1 and TRBJ2-1, with 10 nucleotides matching TRBD1. CDR1 is SGHAT and CDR2 is FQDESV in the germline V gene (reference sequence). CDR3 length: 14 amino acids. The junction had 4 bases not matched to a gene; V was cut back by 5 bases and J by 6 bases. The DNA of the CDR3 is TGTGCCAGCAGCGACAGGGGGCAAGGCAATGAGCAGTTCTTC. It is translated as CASSDRGQGNEQFF.

The chain combines TRBV5-1 with TRBJ2-1, with D unresolved. The CDR3 spans 15 residues. The V gene's germline CDR1 is SGHRS and CDR2 YFSETQ. Trimming shortened V by 4 bases and J by 1 base, and 12 bases separated the two germline ends. CDR3 sequence (DNA): TGCGCCAGCAGCATTTTAGCAGAATCCTACAATGAGCAGTTCTTC. It specifies CASSILAESYNEQFF.

The chain is built from TRBV21-1 and TRBJ2-2; TRBD2 is the table's D call and was not checked against the DNA. TRBV21-1 is a pseudogene. The CDR3 runs to 15 residues. CDR3 DNA: TGTGCCAGCAGCAAAAGCGGGGGGCGCCCCGGGGAGCTGTTTTTT. The encoded protein is CASSKSGGRPGELFF.

The rearrangement uses TRBV10-1 and TRBJ1-1; D gene unclear. CDR1 and CDR2 (germline): WNHNN, SYGVQD (reference sequence). The CDR3 length is 13 residues. V shed 5 bases and J shed 1 base, with 8 bases lying between them. CDR3 amino acids: CASSFDRNTEAFF. The CDR3 DNA reads TGCGCCAGCAGTTTTGATAGGAACACTGAAGCTTTCTTT.

The rearrangement uses TRBV14 and TRBJ1-2, with 9 bases matching TRBD1. Germline V CDR1 and CDR2: SGHDN, FVKESK. The J segment lost 3 bases and the V segment lost 4 bases, leaving 0 bases of the junction unmatched. The CDR3 contains 13 residues. This CDR3 reads CASSRQGDYGYTF. The CDR3 coding sequence is TGTGCCAGCAGCCGACAGGGGGACTATGGCTACACCTTC.

About this clone: The sample has other DNA sequences that encode this CDR3 too. The rearrangement links TRBV28 to TRBJ2-5; 8 bases are shared with TRBD1. Trimming cost V 5 bases and J 2 bases; bases outside gene matches: 4. Germline CDR1 is MDHEN and CDR2 is SYDVKM. The length of the CDR3 is 14 residues. Here the CDR3 reads CASSPRTGQETQYF. CDR3 sequence (DNA): TGTGCCAGCAGTCCCCGGACAGGGCAAGAGACCCAGTACTTC.

The chain joins TRBV5-6 to TRBJ1-6, with D possibly matching TRBD1 (5 bases). Germline CDR1 SGHDT, CDR2 YYEEEE. The length of the CDR3 is 17 residues. With 3 bases removed from V and 8 bases from J, the gap between germline ends came to 21 bases. CDR3 in DNA: TGTGCCAGCAGCTCGTTTTTGGTGGCGGGGCGGGATTCACCCCTCCACTTT. Its translation: CASSSFLVAGRDSPLHF.

The rearrangement links TRBV23-1 to TRBJ1-2, with D unclear. TRBV23-1 is assigned to the ORF class and has an uncertain function. Trimming pared 2 bases from V and 1 base from J, leaving 8 bases between. The CDR3 is 14 residues long. The CDR3 protein is CASSQRISNYGYTF. CDR3 in DNA: TGCGCCAGCAGTCAAAGAATCAGTAACTATGGCTACACCTTC.